Sequencing of this TCR beta chain was carried out in a study of T-cell reconstitution after alpha-beta-depleted transplantation in children. Study findings and constraints: By one year post-transplant, T-cell counts and diversity largely arose from T cells that were newly produced.

Germline loops: CDR1 SGHTA, CDR2 FQGNSA. The CDR3 covers 16 residues. V shed 4 bases, J shed 2 bases, and the junction held 7 bases outside the gene matches. During its preparation, the TCRbeta library received unique molecular identifiers. MiXCR, run by TCRdb on the PCR reads, gives a single entry per CDR3 protein. The sample yields over 150,000 distinct CDR3 sequences, 6.6% seen once. Turning to this clonotype: Its specificity is not known.

The sequencing here drew on PBMCs, taken before TCRalphabeta/CD19-depleted stem cell transplant. This chain connects TRBV7-2 to TRBJ2-7; 11 bases fit TRBD2. This TCR came from a boy between 2 and 10 years old with acute lymphoblastic leukemia, due to receive a stem cell transplant. The CDR3 spells CASSSGTSGQPYEQYF. CDR3 coding DNA: TGTGCCAGCAGCTCCGGGACTAGCGGCCAACCCTACGAGCAGTACTTC.